This TCR beta chain was documented in a study of a mutant IDH1 vaccine in newly diagnosed glioma. Sequencing was performed with immunoSEQ multiplex PCR; in TCRdb, only in-frame clones are kept and a portion is missing. Among 65,000 or so clones listed, around 84% were seen once. This CDR3 comprises 14 residues. Germline V gene sequence: CDR1 MRHNA, CDR2 SNTAGT. V was clipped by 6 bases and J by 3 bases; unmatched bases: 0. A note on this clone: What it recognizes is unknown.

The sample's time point: week 23, last vaccination. One vaccine dose held 300 ug of mutant IDH1 20-mer peptide and came with topical imiquimod. The material sequenced was PBMCs, taken from a glioma patient whose treatment included an IDH1 peptide vaccine. The V gene is TRBV6-4, the J gene TRBJ2-2, with 11 bases fitting TRBD2. The clonotype comes from a man younger than 45 with glioma. The CDR3 sequence: CASRLAGDTGELFF. The CDR3, as DNA: TGTGCCAGCAGACTAGCGGGGGACACCGGGGAGCTGTTTTTT.